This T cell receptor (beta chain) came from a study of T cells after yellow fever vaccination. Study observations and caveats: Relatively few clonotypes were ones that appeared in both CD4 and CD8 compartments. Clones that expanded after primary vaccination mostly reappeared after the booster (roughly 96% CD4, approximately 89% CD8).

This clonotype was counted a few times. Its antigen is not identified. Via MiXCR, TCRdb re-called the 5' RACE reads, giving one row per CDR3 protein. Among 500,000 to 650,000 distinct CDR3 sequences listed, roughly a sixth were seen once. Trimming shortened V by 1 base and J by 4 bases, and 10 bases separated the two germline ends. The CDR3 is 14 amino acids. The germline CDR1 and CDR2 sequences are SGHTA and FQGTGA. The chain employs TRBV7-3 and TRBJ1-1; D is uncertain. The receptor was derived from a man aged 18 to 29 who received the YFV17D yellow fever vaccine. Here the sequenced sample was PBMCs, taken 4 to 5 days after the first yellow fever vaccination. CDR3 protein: CASSLNLESTEAFF. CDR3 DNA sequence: TGTGCCAGCAGCTTAAACCTCGAATCCACTGAAGCTTTCTTT.